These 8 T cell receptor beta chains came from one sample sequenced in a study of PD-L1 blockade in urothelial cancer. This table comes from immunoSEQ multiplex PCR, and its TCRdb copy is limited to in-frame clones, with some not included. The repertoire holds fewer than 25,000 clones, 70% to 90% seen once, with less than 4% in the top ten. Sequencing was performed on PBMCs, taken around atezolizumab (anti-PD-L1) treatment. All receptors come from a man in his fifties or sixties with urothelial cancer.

The CDR3 reads CASRTGFNSYEQYF. CDR3 bases: TGTGCCAGCAGGACAGGGTTCAACTCCTACGAGCAGTACTTC. The chain combines TRBV6-5 with TRBJ2-7; 7 bases agree with TRBD1. The CDR3 extends over 14 amino acids. With V trimmed by 6 bases and J by 0 bases, 5 bases remained unmatched. The germline gives CDR1 MNHEY, CDR2 SVGAGI.

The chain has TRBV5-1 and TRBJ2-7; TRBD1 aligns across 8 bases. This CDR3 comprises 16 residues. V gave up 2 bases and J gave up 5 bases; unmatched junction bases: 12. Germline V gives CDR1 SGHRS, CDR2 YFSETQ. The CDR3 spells CASSFRDRPPFDEQYF. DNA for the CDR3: TGCGCCAGCAGCTTCCGGGACAGGCCTCCCTTTGACGAGCAGTACTTC.

The CDR3 sequence is CASSSGTSGSADTQYF. The CDR3 DNA is TGCGCCAGCAGCAGTGGGACTAGCGGGTCAGCAGATACGCAGTATTTT. The V call is TRBV5-1, the J call TRBJ2-3, with 12 bases matching TRBD2. Germline assignment: CDR1 SGHRS and CDR2 YFSETQ. CDR3 size: 16 residues. V lost 4 bases to trimming and J lost 4 bases; unmatched junction nucleotides: 7.

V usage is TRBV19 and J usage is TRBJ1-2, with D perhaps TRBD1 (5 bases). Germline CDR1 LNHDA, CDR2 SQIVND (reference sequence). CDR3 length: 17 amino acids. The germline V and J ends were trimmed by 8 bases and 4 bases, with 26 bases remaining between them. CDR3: CASYARGEGPFGYGYTF. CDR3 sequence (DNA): TGTGCCAGTTATGCACGAGGGGAGGGGCCCTTTGGCTATGGCTACACCTTC.

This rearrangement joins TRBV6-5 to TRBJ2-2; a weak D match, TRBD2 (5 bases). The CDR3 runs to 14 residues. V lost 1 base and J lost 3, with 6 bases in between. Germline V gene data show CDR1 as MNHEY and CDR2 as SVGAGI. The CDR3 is CASSYWGDTGELFF. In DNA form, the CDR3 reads TGTGCCAGCAGTTACTGGGGAGACACCGGGGAGCTGTTTTTT.

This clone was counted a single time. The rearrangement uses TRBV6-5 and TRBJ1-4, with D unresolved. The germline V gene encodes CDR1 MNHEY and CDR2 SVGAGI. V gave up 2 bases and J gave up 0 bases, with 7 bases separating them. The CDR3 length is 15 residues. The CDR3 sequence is CASSYRQATNEKLFF. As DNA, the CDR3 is TGTGCCAGCAGTTACCGGCAGGCAACTAATGAAAAACTGTTTTTT.

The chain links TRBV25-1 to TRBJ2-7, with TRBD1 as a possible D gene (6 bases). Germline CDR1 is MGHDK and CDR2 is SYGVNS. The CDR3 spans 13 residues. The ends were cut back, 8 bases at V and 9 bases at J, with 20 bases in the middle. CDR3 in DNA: TGTGCCAGCGCTAGGGAACCAGGGGACGGGCAGTACTTC. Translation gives CASAREPGDGQYF.

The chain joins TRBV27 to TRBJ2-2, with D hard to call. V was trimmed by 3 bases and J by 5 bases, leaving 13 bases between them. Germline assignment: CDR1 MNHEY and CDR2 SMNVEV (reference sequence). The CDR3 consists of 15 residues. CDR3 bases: TGTGCCAGCAGTTTCCTTCCGGTCACGACCGGGGAGCTGTTTTTT. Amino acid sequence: CASSFLPVTTGELFF.